This T cell receptor (beta chain) was profiled in a study of beta chain features in type 1 diabetes. Whole-study findings and limits: In type 1 diabetes patients, VDJ junctions had fewer insertions; deletions at these junctions were more frequent. Patients with Type 1 diabetes showed moderately but significantly shorter TCRB CDR3s in all four CD4+ subsets.

Expressed TCRB transcripts were sequenced because the entire RNA isolate underwent reverse transcription. TCRdb's table, derived via immunoSEQ multiplex PCR, lists solely in-frame clones and lacks some. The table has approximately 120,000 clones, roughly a sixth seen once; the top ten hold 2% to 3%. Of note for this clone: What it recognizes is unknown.

CDR1 and CDR2 (germline): SGHVS, FQNEAQ. Trimming took off 4 bases at V and 0 bases at J, with 22 bases between the two ends. The CDR3 sequence is 20 residues long. Heparinised blood was drawn once per donor, averaging about 116 mL. J is TRBJ2-6 and V is TRBV7-8; possibly TRBD2 for D (6 bases). Material for sequencing was central memory CD4+ T cells from blood. This TCR derives from a man aged 18 to 29 with type 1 diabetes. CDR3 sequence reads: CASSSGPIRWRASGANVLTF. In DNA, the CDR3 is TGTGCCAGCAGCTCTGGTCCCATTAGGTGGAGGGCCTCTGGGGCCAACGTCCTGACTTTC.